A single sample gave rise to the 15 T cell receptor beta chains below, sequenced in a study of blood T cell repertoires in COVID-19. TCRdb keeps only in-frame clones here, not all; method: immunoSEQ multiplex PCR. The top ten clones hold around 42% of a sample with 53,000 or so clones, 77% of them seen once. The sequenced material came from peripheral blood. All receptors derive from a man in his 70s with active or convalescent COVID-19.

The chain recombines TRBV19 with TRBJ1-6; D remains ambiguous. The CDR3 has 13 amino acids. The germline gives CDR1 LNHDA, CDR2 SQIVND (reference sequence). V was clipped by 4 bases and J by 10 bases, with 11 bases between them. CDR3 region: CASSSTPRSPLHF. CDR3 sequence (DNA): TGTGCCAGTAGTAGCACCCCCCGGTCACCCCTCCACTTT.

CDR3: CASSPGNRDNGYTF. The DNA for the CDR3 is TGTGCCAGCTCACCCGGAAACAGGGACAATGGCTACACCTTC. V usage is TRBV18 and J usage is TRBJ1-2; D possibly corresponds to TRBD1 (6 bases). This CDR3 is 14 amino acids long. V was shortened by 3 bases and J by 6 bases, with 14 bases between the two germline ends. The germline V gene has CDR1 KGHSH and CDR2 LQKENI.

The chain links TRBV28 to TRBJ1-6; TRBD1 matches 8 bases. Unmatched junction bases numbered 3, after V lost 6 bases and J lost 8 bases. This CDR3 is built from 13 residues. Germline V gives CDR1 MDHEN, CDR2 SYDVKM. CDR3 nucleotides: TGTGCCAGCAGGGGACAGGAGCATTCACCCCTCCACTTT. As protein: CASRGQEHSPLHF.

Only one count was recorded for this clone. The chain links TRBV27 to TRBJ1-2, with TRBD1 matching over 9 bases. The CDR3 spans 13 residues. With V trimmed by 2 bases and J by 9 bases, 4 bases remained unmatched. Looked up from germline, CDR1 is MNHEY and CDR2 is SMNVEV (reference sequence). CDR3 amino acids: CASSLLDRGSYTF. The CDR3 coding sequence is TGTGCCAGCAGTTTACTGGACAGGGGTAGCTACACCTTC.

V and J are TRBV7-3 and TRBJ1-6; tentatively, D is TRBD1 (6 bases). The CDR3 contains 14 residues. V lost 6 bases to trimming and J lost 7 bases, with 13 bases between them. Germline V gene lookup returns CDR1 SGHTA and CDR2 FQGTGA. Here the CDR3 reads CASSPGGLNSPLHF. The CDR3, as DNA: TGTGCCAGCAGTCCGGGGGGGCTGAATTCACCCCTCCACTTT.

CDR3 residues: CASRPGLAGVEYNEQFF. The CDR3 DNA sequence: TGCGCCAGCAGACCGGGACTAGCGGGAGTCGAGTACAATGAGCAGTTCTTC. The V and J genes are TRBV5-1 and TRBJ2-1; 14 nucleotides match TRBD2. The CDR3 is 17 amino acids. CDR1 is SGHRS, CDR2 YFSETQ, per germline. V lost 5 bases to trimming and J lost 4 bases; unmatched junction nucleotides: 8.

The rearrangement links TRBV29-1 to TRBJ1-2; no definite D call. Trimming pared 5 bases from V and 2 bases from J, leaving 9 bases between. The CDR3 is made up of 12 amino acids. The germline CDR1 and CDR2 sequences are SQVTM and ANQGSEA. DNA for the CDR3: TGCAGCGTTAAACCGGGGAACTATGGCTACACCTTC. Translation gives CSVKPGNYGYTF.

J is TRBJ1-6 and V is TRBV7-9, with D possibly TRBD1 on 6 matching bases. V was pared by 5 bases and J by 7 bases, with 12 bases between. The CDR3 contains 14 residues. Germline CDR1 SEHNR, CDR2 FQNEAQ (reference sequence). This CDR3 reads CASSRPGQNSPLHF. Here the CDR3 DNA reads TGTGCCAGCAGCCGCCCTGGACAGAATTCACCCCTCCACTTT.

The chain has TRBV7-2 and TRBJ2-7; 9 positions match TRBD1. The CDR3 is 15 residues long. J gave up 6 bases and V 4 bases, and 10 bases lay outside the gene matches. Germline CDR1 reads SGHTA; CDR2 reads FQGNSA. The CDR3 loop is CASSSLSGQGSEQYF. As DNA, the CDR3 is TGTGCCAGCAGCTCACTATCGGGACAGGGTTCCGAGCAGTACTTC.

This chain joins TRBV6-5 and TRBJ1-6; D unresolved. The germline V gene has CDR1 MNHEY and CDR2 SVGAGI. V was trimmed by 10 bases and J by 6 bases, leaving 13 bases between them. The CDR3 contains 13 residues. Here the CDR3 reads CATYDKSNSPLHF. The CDR3 nucleotides are TGTGCCACCTACGACAAGTCTAATTCACCCCTCCACTTT.

In its sample, this clone was seen a few times. The chain combines TRBV23-1 with TRBJ1-2, with 7 bases identical to TRBD1. TRBV23-1 is annotated as an ORF whose role is uncertain. This CDR3 is built from 17 residues. V lost 0 bases and J lost 5; bases outside the gene matches: 12. CDR3 bases: TGCGCCAGCAGTCAATCGTTTACGACAGGGAAACCATATGGCTACACCTTC. The encoded protein is CASSQSFTTGKPYGYTF.

The chain uses TRBV19 and TRBJ2-3; 9 positions match TRBD1. The junction had 4 bases not matched to a gene; V was cut back by 7 bases and J by 2 bases. The CDR3 runs to 14 residues. Germline CDR1 LNHDA, CDR2 SQIVND (reference sequence). The CDR3 region is CASTAQGATDTQYF. The CDR3 nucleotides read TGTGCCAGTACGGCACAGGGGGCCACAGATACGCAGTATTTT.

V gene TRBV6-6 combines with J gene TRBJ1-2, with D possibly TRBD1 on 5 matching bases. Germline CDR1 and CDR2: MNHNY and SVGAGI (reference sequence). The CDR3 extends over 14 amino acids. V was pared by 6 bases and J by 4 bases, with 15 bases between. The CDR3 DNA sequence: TGTGCCAGCAGGTATACGCAGGGAGGCTATGGCTACACCTTC. Translation: CASRYTQGGYGYTF.

This sequence joins TRBV18 and TRBJ1-4, with D perhaps TRBD1 (6 bases). Germline V gives CDR1 KGHSH, CDR2 LQKENI. Trimming shortened V by 4 bases and J by 6 bases, and 21 bases separated the two germline ends. The CDR3 contains 17 residues. CDR3 DNA sequence: TGTGCCAGCTCACAATTCCATCAGGGGCAGGGTGATGAAAAACTGTTTTTT. This sequence encodes CASSQFHQGQGDEKLFF.

V is TRBV6-5 and J is TRBJ2-3; D is perhaps TRBD2 (6 bases). Trimming shortened V by 6 bases and J by 0 bases, and 10 bases separated the two germline ends. Germline CDR1 and CDR2: MNHEY and SVGAGI. This CDR3 region has 14 residues. The CDR3 loop reads CASSPGTSTDTQYF. The CDR3 DNA reads TGTGCCAGCAGCCCCGGGACTAGCACAGATACGCAGTATTTT.